This T cell receptor beta chain was captured by sequencing in a study of OX40 agonist ivuxolimab in advanced cancers. This CDR3 contains 14 residues. CDR1 and CDR2 from the germline V gene are KGHSH and LQKENI. V dropped 6 bases and J dropped 0 bases, with 6 bases sitting between them. Systemic immunosuppression or a history of autoimmune disease excluded patients. Profiled with immunoSEQ multiplex PCR; TCRdb holds only in-frame clones, not every one. The sample lists roughly 82,000 clones, more than 80% seen once, with less than 12% in the top ten. The TCR comes from an adult with an advanced solid tumor such as melanoma, head and neck, liver or kidney cancer. The gene calls are TRBV18 and TRBJ2-6; the D is unclear. The input for sequencing was CD4+ or CD8+ T cells sorted from blood, taken in a trial of the OX40 agonist ivuxolimab. CDR3 sequence: CASSPYSGANVLTF. The CDR3 DNA follows: TGTGCCAGCTCGCCATACTCTGGGGCCAACGTCCTGACTTTC.